This is a list of T cell receptor beta chains from one sample in a study of beta chain features in type 1 diabetes. The table came from immunoSEQ multiplex PCR; TCRdb's copy has only in-frame clones and leaves some out. The sample carries approximately 600,000 clones, roughly an eighth recorded once. Specimen: naive CD4+ T cells from blood. The receptors here all came from a man under 40 with type 1 diabetes. The CDR3 runs from the conserved cysteine through the conserved F or W. D genes are given only for firm matches. A clone size is listed for some rows: how often the clone was seen (once, few, many), or a class if it is expanded.

few	TRBD1	TRBV2	TRBJ1-5	TGTGCCAGCAGTGCCCGACAGGGCTCGGTCATGGCCCAGCATTTT	CASSARQGSVMAQHF
once	TRBD2	TRBV7-2	TRBJ2-5	TGTGCCAGCAGCCCCCCAGCGGGGGGGCCTGTGACCCAGTACTTC	CASSPPAGGPVTQYF
few	TRBD1	TRBV6-5	TRBJ2-2	TGTGCCAGCAGTCGGGGACAGGCCAACACCGGGGAGCTGTTTTTT	CASSRGQANTGELFF
-	-	TRBV7-9	TRBJ2-1	TGTGCCAGCAGCTTAGTAGGGACCCCCTCCTACAATGAGCAGTTCTTC	CASSLVGTPSYNEQFF
-	-	TRBV9	TRBJ2-5	TGTGCCAGCAGCGTAGGATCGGGAGAGACCCAGTACTTC	CASSVGSGETQYF
few	-	TRBV15	TRBJ2-2	TGTGCCACCAGCAGAGATCGAGCGCAGATCACCGGGGAGCTGTTTTTT	CATSRDRAQITGELFF
few	-	TRBV30	TRBJ2-2	TGTGCCTGGAGGGTCGTGGCGTCGAACACCGGGGAGCTGTTTTTT	CAWRVVASNTGELFF
-	TRBD2	TRBV29-1	TRBJ2-3	TGCAGCGTCCACGCGGGGAGCGGGGGAGCAGATACGCAGTATTTT	CSVHAGSGGADTQYF
-	TRBD1	TRBV29-1	TRBJ1-4	TGCAGCGTTGGGGGACAGGGGAATGAAAAACTGTTTTTT	CSVGGQGNEKLFF
-	-	TRBV7-2	TRBJ2-2	TGTGCCAGCAGCTTAGTGACGAACACCGGGGAGCTGTTTTTT	CASSLVTNTGELFF
-	-	TRBV7-9	TRBJ1-5	TGTGCCAGCAGCTTAGAATCGAATCAGCCCCAGCATTTT	CASSLESNQPQHF
few	TRBD1	TRBV30	TRBJ2-7	TGTGCCTGGGAGGCGGGACAGGGTGGAGACGAGCAGTACTTC	CAWEAGQGGDEQYF
-	-	TRBV6-6	TRBJ2-2	TGTGCCAGCAGTTACTCGTTCCAACGCGACACCGGGGAGCTGTTTTTT	CASSYSFQRDTGELFF
few	-	TRBV5-1	TRBJ2-1	TGCGCCAGCAGCTTGGCCATAGAAAACAATGAGCAGTTCTTC	CASSLAIENNEQFF
few	TRBD1	TRBV7-2	TRBJ1-1	TGTGCCAGCAGCACCGACAGGGCTGAAGCTTTCTTT	CASSTDRAEAFF
few	TRBD1	TRBV7-2	TRBJ1-4	TGTGCCAGCAGCTTCGGACAGGCTGAAAAACTGTTTTTT	CASSFGQAEKLFF
-	-	TRBV7-2	TRBJ2-3	TGTGCCAGCAGCTTAGGCTCTAGCACAGATACGCAGTATTTT	CASSLGSSTDTQYF
-	-	TRBV5-6	TRBJ1-1	TGTGGCTCAGCCGGGGGAATAGGCGACACTGAAGCTTTCTTT	CGSAGGIGDTEAFF
-	TRBD2	TRBV5-6	TRBJ2-3	TGTGCCAGCAGCTTGGAAGCGGGGGGAGCAGATACGCAGTATTTT	CASSLEAGGADTQYF
-	-	TRBV13	TRBJ2-3	TGTGCCAGCAGCTTGGGAGTCACAGATACGCAGTATTTT	CASSLGVTDTQYF
few	-	TRBV4-3	TRBJ2-3	TGCGCCTTCAGGCCCGTGTCCACAGATACGCAGTATTTT	CAFRPVSTDTQYF
-	-	TRBV2	TRBJ1-2	TGTGCCAGCAGGGACAGCACGGACTATGGCTACACCTTC	CASRDSTDYGYTF
-	TRBD2	TRBV7-2	TRBJ2-1	TGTGCCAGCAGCCCCAAGGTACTGGGACTAGCCTACAATGAGCAGTTCTTC	CASSPKVLGLAYNEQFF
-	-	TRBV7-9	TRBJ1-6	TGTGCCAGCAGCGCCTGGGACTCCGGGAACAATTCACCCCTCCACTTT	CASSAWDSGNNSPLHF
few	-	TRBV4-2	TRBJ2-1	TGTGCCAGCAGCCAAGATGCGACGGTATACAATGAGCAGTTCTTC	CASSQDATVYNEQFF
-	-	TRBV19	TRBJ2-7	TGTGCCAGTAGTAAGTGGACGGACAGCTCCTACGAGCAGTACTTC	CASSKWTDSSYEQYF
few	TRBD1	TRBV2	TRBJ1-6	TGTGCCAGCAGTGACTCGACAGGGGGCCACAATTCACCCCTCCACTTT	CASSDSTGGHNSPLHF
once	TRBD1	TRBV4-1	TRBJ2-5	TGCGCCAGCAGCCAAGGACGACAGGGCGGACGGTACCAAGAGACCCAGTACTTC	CASSQGRQGGRYQETQYF
few	-	TRBV29-1	TRBJ1-2	TGCAGCGTTGAAGATAATGATTCTAACTATGGCTACACCTTC	CSVEDNDSNYGYTF
-	TRBD2	TRBV9	TRBJ2-5	TGTGCCAGCAGCGCCGGGGGTACTAGCGGGTACCAAGAGACCCAGTACTTC	CASSAGGTSGYQETQYF
-	-	TRBV27	TRBJ1-1	TGTGCCAGCAGTTTCCGCGAGAACACTGAAGCTTTCTTT	CASSFRENTEAFF
-	-	TRBV2	TRBJ2-1	TGTGCCAGCAGGAGCGGGCAGAGTGAGCAGTTCTTC	CASRSGQSEQFF
-	-	TRBV10-3	TRBJ2-1	TGTGCCATCAGTGAGTCAGGCGCGAATGAGCAGTTCTTC	CAISESGANEQFF
-	TRBD1	TRBV6-5	TRBJ1-2	TGTGCCAGCAGTGAGACCGGGACAGACTATGGCTACACCTTC	CASSETGTDYGYTF
-	TRBD1	TRBV15	TRBJ2-3	TGTGCCACCAGCACACAGGGACAGGGGGCCACAGATACGCAGTATTTT	CATSTQGQGATDTQYF
-	-	TRBV29-1	TRBJ1-1	TGCAGCGCCCTGGGGGAGCCTGAAGCTTTCTTT	CSALGEPEAFF
few	TRBD1	TRBV11-1	TRBJ1-1	TGTGCCAGCAGCTCCTCAGGACAGGGTAACACTGAAGCTTTCTTT	CASSSSGQGNTEAFF
-	-	TRBV21-1	TRBJ2-5	TGTGCCAGCAGCAAAGGGATACTCCTTAGGACCCAGTACTTC	CASSKGILLRTQYF
few	-	TRBV18	TRBJ1-1	TGTGCCAGCTCACCAATGGGGACAACGGGCACTGAAGCTTTCTTT	CASSPMGTTGTEAFF
few	-	TRBV27	TRBJ2-5	TGTGCCAGCAGTTTCTCGGGACAACAACAAGAGACCCAGTACTTC	CASSFSGQQQETQYF
few	-	TRBV7-2	TRBJ1-5	TGTGCCAGCAGCTTGGCCCCAGGGGATTACCAGCCCCAGCATTTT	CASSLAPGDYQPQHF
-	-	TRBV10-3	TRBJ1-6	TGTGCCATCAGTGATGGGGCGAAATCCTATAATTCACCCCTCCACTTT	CAISDGAKSYNSPLHF
-	-	TRBV7-2	TRBJ2-3	TGTGCCAGCATCGACCACACAGATACGCAGTATTTT	CASIDHTDTQYF
-	-	TRBV29-1	TRBJ2-5	TGCAGCTATGGGGGGGCCCCGTACCAAGAGACCCAGTACTTC	CSYGGAPYQETQYF
few	-	TRBV30	TRBJ1-2	TGTGCCTGGAACCATTACTATGGCTACACCTTC	CAWNHYYGYTF
-	-	TRBV4-3	TRBJ1-2	TGCGCCAGCAGCCAAGATCGGAGACCGGGTAATGGCTACACCTTC	CASSQDRRPGNGYTF
-	TRBD1	TRBV2	TRBJ1-2	TGTGCCAGCAGTGCGAGGACAGGGGGCAACTATGGCTACACCTTC	CASSARTGGNYGYTF
few	TRBD2	TRBV11-2	TRBJ2-5	TGTGCCGGCGGGACTAGCCCTCAAGAGACCCAGTACTTC	CAGGTSPQETQYF
-	TRBD2	TRBV15	TRBJ2-3	TGTGCCACCAGCAGAGTTAGCGGGGGGATCACAGATACGCAGTATTTT	CATSRVSGGITDTQYF
-	TRBD1	TRBV7-2	TRBJ2-7	TGTGCCAGCAGCTTAAAGACAGGGGGTAACTACGAGCAGTACTTC	CASSLKTGGNYEQYF
few	TRBD1	TRBV7-9	TRBJ1-5	TGTGCCAGCACCTCCGCGGGACAGGAAAGTCAGCCCCAGCATTTT	CASTSAGQESQPQHF
-	TRBD2	TRBV27	TRBJ2-3	TGTGCCAGCAGAATTACACGGGCTAGCGGGGCGCCAGATACGCAGTATTTT	CASRITRASGAPDTQYF
-	-	TRBV29-1	TRBJ2-3	TGCAGCGCTCCACCGACAGCTAGCAGCACAGATACGCAGTATTTT	CSAPPTASSTDTQYF
few	-	TRBV27	TRBJ2-3	TGTGCCAGCAGTTTATGGCCTGAGGGGGATACGCAGTATTTT	CASSLWPEGDTQYF
-	TRBD1	TRBV30	TRBJ1-4	TGTGCCTGGGGCCTAGGGGGCGTTGTAACTAATGAAAAACTGTTTTTT	CAWGLGGVVTNEKLFF
-	-	TRBV5-1	TRBJ2-3	TGCGCCAGCAGAAGGCCCGGGACTCGATCCACAGATACGCAGTATTTT	CASRRPGTRSTDTQYF
-	TRBD2	TRBV5-4	TRBJ2-7	TGTGCCAGCAGCTTGGCCGGGACTAGCCCTTCCTACGAGCAGTACTTC	CASSLAGTSPSYEQYF